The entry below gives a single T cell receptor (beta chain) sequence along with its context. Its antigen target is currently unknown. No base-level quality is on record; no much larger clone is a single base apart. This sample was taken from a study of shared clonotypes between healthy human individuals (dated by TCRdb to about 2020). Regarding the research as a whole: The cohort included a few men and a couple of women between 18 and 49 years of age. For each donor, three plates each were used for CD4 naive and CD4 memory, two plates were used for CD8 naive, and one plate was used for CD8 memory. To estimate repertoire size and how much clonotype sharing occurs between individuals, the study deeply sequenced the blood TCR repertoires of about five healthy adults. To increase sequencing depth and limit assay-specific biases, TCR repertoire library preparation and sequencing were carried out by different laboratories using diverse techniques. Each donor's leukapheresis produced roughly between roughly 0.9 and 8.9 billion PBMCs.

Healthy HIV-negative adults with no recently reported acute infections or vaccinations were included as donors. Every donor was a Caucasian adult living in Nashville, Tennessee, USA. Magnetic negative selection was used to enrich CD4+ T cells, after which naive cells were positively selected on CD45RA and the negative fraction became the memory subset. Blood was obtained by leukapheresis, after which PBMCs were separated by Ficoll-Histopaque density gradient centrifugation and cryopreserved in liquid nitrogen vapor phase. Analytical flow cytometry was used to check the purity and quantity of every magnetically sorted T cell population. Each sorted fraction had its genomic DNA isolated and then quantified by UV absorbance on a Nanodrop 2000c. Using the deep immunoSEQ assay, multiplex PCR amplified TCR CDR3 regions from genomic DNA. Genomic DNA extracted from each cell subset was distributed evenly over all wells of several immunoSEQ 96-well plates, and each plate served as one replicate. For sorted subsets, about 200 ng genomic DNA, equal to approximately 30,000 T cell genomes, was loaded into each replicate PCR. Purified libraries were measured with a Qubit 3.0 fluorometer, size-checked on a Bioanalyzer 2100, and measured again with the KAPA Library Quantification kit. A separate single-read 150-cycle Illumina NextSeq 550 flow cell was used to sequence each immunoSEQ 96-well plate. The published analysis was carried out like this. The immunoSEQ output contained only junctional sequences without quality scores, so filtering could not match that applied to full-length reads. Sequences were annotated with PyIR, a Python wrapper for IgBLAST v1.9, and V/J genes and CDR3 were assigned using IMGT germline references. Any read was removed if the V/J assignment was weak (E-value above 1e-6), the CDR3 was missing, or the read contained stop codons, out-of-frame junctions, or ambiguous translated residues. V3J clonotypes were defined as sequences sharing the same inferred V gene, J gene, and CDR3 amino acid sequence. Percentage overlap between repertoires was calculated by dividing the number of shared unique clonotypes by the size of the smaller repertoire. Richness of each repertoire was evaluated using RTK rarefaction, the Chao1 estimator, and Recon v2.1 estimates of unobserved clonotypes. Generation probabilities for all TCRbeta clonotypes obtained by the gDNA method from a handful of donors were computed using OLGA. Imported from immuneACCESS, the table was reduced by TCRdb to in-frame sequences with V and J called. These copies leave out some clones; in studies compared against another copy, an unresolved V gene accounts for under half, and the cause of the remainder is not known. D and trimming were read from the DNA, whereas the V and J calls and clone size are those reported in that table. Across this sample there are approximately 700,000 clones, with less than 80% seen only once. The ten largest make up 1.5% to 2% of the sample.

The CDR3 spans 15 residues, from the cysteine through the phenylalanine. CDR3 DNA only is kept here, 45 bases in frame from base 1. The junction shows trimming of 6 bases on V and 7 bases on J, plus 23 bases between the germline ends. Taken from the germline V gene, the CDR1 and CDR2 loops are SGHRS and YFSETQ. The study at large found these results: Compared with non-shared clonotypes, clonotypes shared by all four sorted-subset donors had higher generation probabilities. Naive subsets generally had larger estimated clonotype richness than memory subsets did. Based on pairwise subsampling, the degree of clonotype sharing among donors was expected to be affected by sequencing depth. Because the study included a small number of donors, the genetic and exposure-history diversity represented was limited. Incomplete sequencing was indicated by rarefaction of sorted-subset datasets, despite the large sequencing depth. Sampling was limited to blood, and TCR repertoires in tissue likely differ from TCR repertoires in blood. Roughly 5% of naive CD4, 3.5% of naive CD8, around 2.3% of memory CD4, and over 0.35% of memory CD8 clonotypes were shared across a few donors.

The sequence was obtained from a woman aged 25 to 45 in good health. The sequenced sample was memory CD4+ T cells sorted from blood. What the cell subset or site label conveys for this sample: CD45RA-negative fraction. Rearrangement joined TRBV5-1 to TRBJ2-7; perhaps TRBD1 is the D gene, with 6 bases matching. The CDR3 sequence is CASMRTQGLEAEQYF. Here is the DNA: TGCGCCAGCATGAGAACACAGGGTTTAGAGGCAGAGCAGTACTTC.